This record concerns one T cell receptor beta chain sequence. In its sample, this clonotype was seen many times. Its antigen is not yet known. Base qualities were left out, and no much larger clone turns up one base away. These data originate in a study of T-cell reconstitution after alpha-beta-depleted transplantation in children (dated by TCRdb to 2016 to 2018). With respect to the entire study: Using TCR repertoire profiling, the study quantitatively followed how T-cell immune reconstitution unfolded in children after TCRalphabeta/CD19-depleted allogeneic hematopoietic cell transplantation.

From its cysteine to its phenylalanine, the CDR3 spans 13 amino acids. Kept here is only the CDR3 DNA, which spans 39 bases and is read in frame from base 1. From the germline V gene (reference sequence), CDR1 is DFQATT and CDR2 is SNEGSKA. The V end gives up 5 bases and the J end 2 bases, leaving 5 bases in the junction not matched to a gene. The library came from PCR. For sequencing, an Illumina HiSeq 2500 was employed. Molecular barcoding was employed in the preparation of TCR libraries, with unique molecular identifiers being used to normalize TCRbeta repertoire quantification. The public reads were reprocessed in TCRdb via fastp at Q25 and MiXCR, keeping in-frame beta chains. Rows are unified per CDR3 protein, each entry keeping the most common DNA and genes. This sample has about 350,000 distinct CDR3 sequences in its table, and about an eighth of those were observed once. Together, the top ten hold approximately 4.3% of the sample.

The sample here was PBMCs, taken from the stem cell graft. The V and J segments used are TRBV20-1 and TRBJ1-1; 7 nucleotides in the junction match TRBD1. The receptor comes from a human donor who donated a stem cell graft to a child with Fanconi anemia. This receptor has the CDR3 CSAHRQGNTEAFF. The bases are TGCAGTGCTCATAGACAGGGAAACACTGAAGCTTTCTTT.